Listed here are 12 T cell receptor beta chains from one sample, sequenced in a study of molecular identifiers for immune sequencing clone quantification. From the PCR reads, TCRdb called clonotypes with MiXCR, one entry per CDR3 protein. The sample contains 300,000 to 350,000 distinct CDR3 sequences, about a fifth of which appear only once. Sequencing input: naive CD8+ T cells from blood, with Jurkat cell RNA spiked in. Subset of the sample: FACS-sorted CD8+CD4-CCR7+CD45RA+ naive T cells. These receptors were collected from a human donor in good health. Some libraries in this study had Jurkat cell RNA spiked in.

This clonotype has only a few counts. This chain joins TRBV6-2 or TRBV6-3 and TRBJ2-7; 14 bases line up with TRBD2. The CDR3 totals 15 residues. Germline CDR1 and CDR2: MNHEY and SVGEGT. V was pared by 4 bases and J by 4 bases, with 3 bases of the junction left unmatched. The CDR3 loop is CASSLGLAGEYEQYF. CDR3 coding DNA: TGTGCCAGCAGTTTGGGACTAGCGGGAGAATACGAGCAGTACTTC.

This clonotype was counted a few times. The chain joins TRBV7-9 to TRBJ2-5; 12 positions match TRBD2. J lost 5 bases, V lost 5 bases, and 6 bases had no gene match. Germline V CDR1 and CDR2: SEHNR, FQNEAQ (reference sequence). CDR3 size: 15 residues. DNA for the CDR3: TGTGCCAGCAGCGGACTAGCGGGGCCCCTTGAGACCCAGTACTTC. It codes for CASSGLAGPLETQYF. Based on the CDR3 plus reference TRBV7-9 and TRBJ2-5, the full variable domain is DTGVSQNPRHKITKRGQNVTFRCDPISEHNRLYWYRQTLGQGPEFLTYFQNEAQLEKSRLLSDRFSAERPKGSFSTLEIQRTEQGDSAMYLCASSGLAGPLETQYFGPGTRLLVL.

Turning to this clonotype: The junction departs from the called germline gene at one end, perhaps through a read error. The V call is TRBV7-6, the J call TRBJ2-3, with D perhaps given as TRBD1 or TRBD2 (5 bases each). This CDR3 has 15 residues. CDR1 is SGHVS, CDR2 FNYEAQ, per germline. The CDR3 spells CASSLEVRGADTHYF. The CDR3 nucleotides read TGTGCCAGCAGCTTAGAGGTTAGAGGGGCAGATACGCATTATTTT.

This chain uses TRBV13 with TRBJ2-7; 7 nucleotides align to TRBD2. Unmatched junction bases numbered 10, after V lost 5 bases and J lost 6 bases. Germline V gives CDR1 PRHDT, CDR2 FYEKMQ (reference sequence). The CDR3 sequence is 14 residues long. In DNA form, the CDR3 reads TGTGCCAGCAGCCCATGGACTAGGCGGACCGAGCAGTACTTC. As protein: CASSPWTRRTEQYF.

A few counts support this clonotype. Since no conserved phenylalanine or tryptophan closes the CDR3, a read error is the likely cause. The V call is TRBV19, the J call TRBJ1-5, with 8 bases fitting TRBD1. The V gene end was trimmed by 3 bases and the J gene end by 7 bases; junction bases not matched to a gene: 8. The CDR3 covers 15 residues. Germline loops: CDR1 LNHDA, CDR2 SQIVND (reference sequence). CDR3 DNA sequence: TGTGCCAGTAGTATTGGACAGGGCTATATCCAGCCCCAGCATCTT. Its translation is CASSIGQGYIQPQHL.

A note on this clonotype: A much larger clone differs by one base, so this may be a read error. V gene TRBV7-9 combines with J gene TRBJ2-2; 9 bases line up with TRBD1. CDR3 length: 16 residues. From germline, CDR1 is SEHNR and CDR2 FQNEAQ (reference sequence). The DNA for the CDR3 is TGTGCCAGCAGCCCGGCGACAGGGGGAGTAACCGGGGAGCCGTTTTTT. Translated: CASSPATGGVTGEPFF.

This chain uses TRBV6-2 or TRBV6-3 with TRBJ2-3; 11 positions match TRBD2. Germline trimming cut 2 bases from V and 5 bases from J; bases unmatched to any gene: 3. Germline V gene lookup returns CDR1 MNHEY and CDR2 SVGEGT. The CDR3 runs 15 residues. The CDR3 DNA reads TGTGCCAGCAGTTACGCCCTAGCGGGGGGAGATACGCAGTATTTT. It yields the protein CASSYALAGGDTQYF.

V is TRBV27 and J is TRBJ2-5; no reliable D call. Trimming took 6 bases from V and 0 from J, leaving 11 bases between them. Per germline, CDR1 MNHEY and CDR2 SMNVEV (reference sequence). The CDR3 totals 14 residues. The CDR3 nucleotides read TGTGCCAGCAGCTCAATAATGTACCAAGAGACCCAGTACTTC. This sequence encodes CASSSIMYQETQYF.

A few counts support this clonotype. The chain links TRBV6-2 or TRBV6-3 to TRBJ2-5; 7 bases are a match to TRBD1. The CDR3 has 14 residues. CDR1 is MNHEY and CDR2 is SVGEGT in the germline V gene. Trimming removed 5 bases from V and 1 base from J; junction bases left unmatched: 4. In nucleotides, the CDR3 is TGTGCCAGCAGTGCACGGACAGGCCAAGAGACCCAGTACTTC. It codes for CASSARTGQETQYF.

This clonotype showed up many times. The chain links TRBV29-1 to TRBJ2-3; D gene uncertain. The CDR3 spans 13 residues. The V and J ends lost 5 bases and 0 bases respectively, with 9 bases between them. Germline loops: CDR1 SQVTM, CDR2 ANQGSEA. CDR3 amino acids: CSVWAESTDTQYF. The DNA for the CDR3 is TGCAGCGTTTGGGCAGAAAGCACAGATACGCAGTATTTT.

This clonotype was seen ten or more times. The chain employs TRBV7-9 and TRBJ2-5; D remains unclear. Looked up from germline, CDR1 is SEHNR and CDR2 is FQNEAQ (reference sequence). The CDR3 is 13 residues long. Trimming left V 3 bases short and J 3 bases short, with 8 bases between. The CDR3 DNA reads TGTGCCAGCAGCTTGTCCATGAAAGAGACCCAGTACTTC. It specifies CASSLSMKETQYF.

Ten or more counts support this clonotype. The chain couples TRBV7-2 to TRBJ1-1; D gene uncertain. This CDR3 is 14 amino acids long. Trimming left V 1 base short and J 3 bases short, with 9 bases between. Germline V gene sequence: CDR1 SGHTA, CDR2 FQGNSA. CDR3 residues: CASSLEFRDTEAFF. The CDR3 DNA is TGTGCCAGCAGCTTAGAGTTTCGGGACACTGAAGCTTTCTTT. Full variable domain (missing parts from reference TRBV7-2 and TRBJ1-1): GAGVSQSPSNKVTEKGKDVELRCDPISGHTALYWYRQSLGQGLEFLIYFQGNSAPDKSGLPSDRFSAERTGGSVSTLTIQRTQQEDSAVYLCASSLEFRDTEAFFGQGTRLTVV.